The T cell receptor beta chain under discussion was sequenced for a study of cytomegalovirus exposure and HLA in healthy donors (dated by TCRdb to about 2017). At the level of the whole study: According to an earlier analysis of 450 to 650 of the donors, about 179 million T cells yielded 120 million or so unique TCR beta sequences and about 300 Gb of sequence data. An early release that covered roughly 600 HLA-typed donors contained around 330 gigabases of sequencing data and 70 million to 100 million unique TCR sequences. Of the 398 genotyped donors, around 81% fell in the genetic ancestry cluster associated with self-reported Caucasian donors. The aim of the study was to test whether cataloging public T cell receptors could identify signatures of past pathogen exposure. The study used immunosequencing to profile the T cell repertoires of several hundred subjects and linked those repertoires to cytomegalovirus serostatus. A separate validation cohort of roughly 110 different subjects was used in addition to the approximately 700-subject first cohort. High-throughput TCR immunosequencing, statistical association of individual TCRs with disease status, and machine learning were combined to predict cytomegalovirus infection status. In a later analysis, previously published TCR beta repertoires from fewer than 750 donors were re-analyzed and high-resolution HLA genotyping was added so that TCR occurrence patterns could be studied. Rather than using new phenotypic data, the later analysis identified candidate immune exposures from TCR beta sequences and from how often those sequences occurred across donors. An earlier analysis of approximately 630 of the donors applied high-throughput TCR beta sequencing to assess whether each TCR beta V gene segment acted as functional or pseudogenic. Donor age, sex, ethnicity and CMV serostatus were compiled together with the repertoire data. A later genetic analysis took genome-wide SNP genotypes for about three fifths of the 666 donors and used that subset as a discovery cohort. Every repertoire in the discovery cohort had been generated on one and the same sequencing platform. Both class I and class II loci were covered by HLA typing, at four-digit resolution. The number of donors typed differed by locus, with roughly 620-630 for A, B, C, DRB1 and DQB1, roughly 550 for DQA1, over 600 for DPA1, and some 450 for DPB1. Because of strong linkage in the cohort, 4 to 6 DR-DQ haplotypes were treated as single units for association and clustering. Among some 400 genotyped donors of the cohort, an average of approximately 220,000 unique TCR beta nucleotide sequences was sequenced per donor, of which 15% to 20% were non-productive. Overall study results and their limits: V-gene and J-gene trimming of TCR beta chains was associated with a missense DCLRE1C variant in a later genetic analysis, and the association was replicated in an independent cohort. In a later analysis, 16,951 TCR beta sequences were associated with specific HLA alleles at a false discovery rate of 0.05. A cluster of highly shared sequence variants was judged likely to be a technical artifact of the sequencing pipeline. In this cohort, only TCR beta chains were sequenced, and detectable features were limited by the absence of alpha or paired-chain data. Across donors, most TCR sequences were observed very rarely, whereas some public TCRs were present in many individuals. In a later analysis, TCR association rates were found to vary across HLA loci, with the most associated TCRs seen for DRB1 alleles and the fewest for HLA-C alleles. Compared with equally common non-associated chains, HLA-associated TCR beta chains in a later analysis were more clonally expanded and had lower generation probabilities. A further reported finding was that TCR beta sequences accurately predicted the HLA-A and HLA-B alleles for most subjects in the first cohort. Linkage disequilibrium might explain the correlated functional status among segregating V segments, but an unknown experimental factor could not be excluded. Because the 87-base-pair reads could not distinguish some IMGT-functional V segments, including TRBV6-2 and TRBV6-3, those segments were excluded. The classifier was reported to diagnose cytomegalovirus status with high specificity and sensitivity in both the original and validation cohorts. According to a later analysis, most CMV-associated TCR beta chains appeared to be HLA-restricted, and the HLA associations seemed to be driven largely by CMV exposure. Sequencing depth was assumed to be roughly uniform across donors in the presence/absence analyses, though that assumption may not hold. When HLA alleles, especially DR and DQ, strongly co-occurred, attributing TCR associations to individual alleles was difficult. Immune exposure information for the cohort was limited to CMV serostatus. Because counts were too low, 15 to 20 rarely observed V segments, including chromosome 9 orphons, were excluded from the earlier analysis of around 640 of the donors. A later analysis reported that several top co-occurrence clusters appeared linked to parvovirus B19, influenza, CMV and Epstein-Barr virus. In the study, 150 to 200 TCR beta chains were listed as associated with cytomegalovirus. Compared with the approximately 670-donor mean, donors in an Asian-associated ancestry cluster had fewer N-insertions in productive TCRs, according to a later genetic analysis. In an earlier analysis of approximately 590 of the donors, most TCR beta V segments were observed in productive rearrangements about 90% or about 30% of the time, broadly matching IMGT annotations. According to the authors, the approach could potentially be generalized to other disease states and immunological phenotypes. A few of the identified cytomegalovirus-associated TCR beta chains were confirmed in vitro to be specific for cytomegalovirus antigens. Because some donors lacked HLA typing at each locus, the association tests relied only on the typed subset.

On this clone: Its antigen target is currently unknown. Base qualities are not at hand, and no much larger clone is one base apart.

Library construction relied on the immunoSEQ multiplex PCR assay. For the multiplex PCR, a mixture combining 60 forward primers for TCR Vbeta segments and 13 reverse primers for TCR Jbeta segments was used. Amplification of the CDR3 region of rearranged TCR beta genes was performed with a multiplex PCR assay on genomic DNA. On the Illumina HiSeq System, the amplified TCR beta libraries were sequenced as 87-base-pair reads. In the paper's pipeline: A later analysis counted about 80 million unique TCR beta chains across the 550 to 800 repertoires, and 9.5 million to 11 million of these chains were shared by at least two donors. Raw reads were error-corrected and collapsed into unique sequences by a nearest-neighbor algorithm in which closely related sequences were merged to remove PCR and sequencing errors. Alignment of CDR3 sequences to IMGT reference sequences was used to assign V, D and J gene segments. For a sequence to be retained, a match of at least six nucleotides was required to both a V gene segment and a J gene segment. Rearrangements were called productive when the CDR3 lacked stop codons and stayed in frame with V and J; all others were non-productive. Following IMGT convention, CDR3 was defined as the stretch from the second conserved V-encoded cysteine to the conserved J-encoded phenylalanine. The earlier analysis of about 640 of the donors excluded any sequence lacking an unambiguous match to a single V gene segment. An earlier analysis of several hundred of the donors classified V segments as functional when productive rearrangements were above 56.7% and as segregating when the standard deviation between donors was above 5%. A statistical classification framework was developed to diagnose cytomegalovirus status using the catalog of TCR beta chain sequences. In a later analysis, TCR nucleotide sequences were compared against IMGT/GENE-DB human TR gene sequences so that V and J genes could be assigned. The TCRdist pipeline was used in a later analysis to assign CDR3 sequences and most-parsimonious VDJ recombination scenarios. In a later analysis, each TCR beta chain was defined by its CDR3 amino acid sequence together with its V-gene family, and reads lacking a unique V-gene family were excluded. To address suspected cross-contamination and a sequencing artifact, a later analysis removed 450 to 700 highly shared, low-generation-probability nucleotide sequences. In a later analysis, a clonal expansion index for each public chain was calculated from normalized within-repertoire ranks of inferred template counts. In a later analysis, generation probabilities were computed using a VDJ recombination model fitted to out-of-frame rearrangements, and the results were checked against IGoR. A later analysis scored TCR-TCR, TCR-HLA and TCR-CMV co-occurrence with hypergeometric tests, applying a repertoire-size bias correction to TCR pairs. A later analysis estimated false discovery rates by permuting HLA or CMV assignments 20 times. In a later analysis, co-occurring TCRs were grouped with DBSCAN, and TCRdist sequence similarity was added when clustering was performed within HLA-allele-positive subsets. Repertoires with fewer than 30,000 or more than 120,000 public chains were left out of co-occurrence clustering, as were about 5 repertoires with anomalous nucleotide sharing. TCRdb mirrors the immuneACCESS table, restricted to in-frame sequences. Some clones are absent from its copies; in checked studies, under half trace to an unresolved V gene, and the reason for the others is unknown. V, J and clone size derive from that table, while D and trimming were established from the DNA sequence. This sample holds 100,000 or so clones; 74% were observed only once. Just over 2% of the sample belongs to the ten largest clones.

CDR1 and CDR2 were assigned from the germline V gene as MNHNS and SASEGT. V is cut by 3 bases and J by 0 bases, and the space between the germline ends is 3 bases. The CDR3 covers 13 residues, taking in both the cysteine and the phenylalanine. Here the CDR3 DNA is all that survives: 39 bases in frame from base 1. In total, 630 or so healthy bone marrow donors made up the cohort. At the time of sampling, all cohort members were nominally healthy, though unrecorded immune exposures were likely present. CMV serostatus was recorded as positive for about 310 and negative for about half of the roughly 700 cohort members, whereas no CMV serostatus was recorded for the donor in question. Each donor provided a peripheral blood sample, and peripheral blood mononuclear cells were used for TCR beta sequencing. The Qiagen DNeasy Blood Extraction Kit was used to extract genomic DNA from the blood cell samples.

The chain uses TRBV6-1 and TRBJ1-3; no D segment can be confidently identified. The receptor was derived from a human donor in good health. Sequenced material: PBMCs. The DNA sequence is TGTGCCAGCAGTGACAACTCTGGAAACACCATATATTTT. Translated, it gives CASSDNSGNTIYF.